The 23 T cell receptor beta chains below all came from one sample that was sequenced in a study of shared clonotypes between healthy human individuals. Using immunoSEQ multiplex PCR, the repertoire was profiled, and TCRdb retains in-frame clones only, with some absent. The table shows 1,400,000 or so clones, with approximately 98.5% occurring only once. The sample was naive CD4+ T cells sorted from blood. The subset is: CD45RA+ positively selected. Receptors were obtained from a man aged 30 to 45 in good health.

The V and J genes are TRBV7-3 and TRBJ2-1; maybe TRBD2 (5 bases). The CDR3 covers 14 residues. V lost 1 base and J 3 bases, leaving 7 bases between the germline ends. Germline V gene sequence: CDR1 SGHTA, CDR2 FQGTGA. The CDR3 loop is CASSLNAGYNEQFF. CDR3 nucleotides: TGTGCCAGCAGCTTAAATGCGGGCTACAATGAGCAGTTCTTC.

The V call is TRBV18, the J call TRBJ2-7, with D possibly matching TRBD1 (5 bases). Germline V gene data show CDR1 as KGHSH and CDR2 as LQKENI. Trimming stripped 3 bases from V and 0 bases from J, with 15 bases between. There are 16 residues in the CDR3. The CDR3 loop is CASSPSREPSSYEQYF. CDR3 DNA sequence: TGTGCCAGCTCACCCAGCAGGGAACCGAGCTCCTACGAGCAGTACTTC.

The chain carries TRBV4-3 and TRBJ2-7; 9 nucleotides agree with TRBD2. Per germline, CDR1 LGHNA and CDR2 YSLEER. The V gene end was trimmed by 4 bases and the J gene end by 0 bases; junction bases not matched to a gene: 4. CDR3 length: 15 residues. CDR3 coding DNA: TGCGCCAGCAGCCTCCGACTAGCGGACTCCTACGAGCAGTACTTC. Its translation is CASSLRLADSYEQYF.

The rearrangement links TRBV7-2 to TRBJ2-3; TRBD2 agrees at 9 bases. The germline gives CDR1 SGHTA, CDR2 FQGNSA. The CDR3 is made up of 13 amino acids. Trimming removed 10 bases from V and 3 bases from J; junction bases left unmatched: 5. This CDR3 reads CATGREGTDTQYF. Here the CDR3 DNA reads TGTGCCACCGGGCGGGAGGGTACAGATACGCAGTATTTT.

The V call is TRBV29-1, the J call TRBJ1-5; possibly TRBD1 for D (5 bases). The CDR3 loop spans 14 amino acids. The V gene lost 3 bases and the J gene lost 6 bases, with 15 bases spanning the gap. Germline lookup yields CDR1 SQVTM and CDR2 ANQGSEA. This CDR3 is CSVEGVGPGQPQHF. In DNA form, the CDR3 reads TGCAGCGTTGAGGGGGTAGGGCCGGGTCAGCCCCAGCATTTT.

The chain recombines TRBV18 with TRBJ2-1; TRBD1 agrees at 9 bases. This CDR3 has 16 amino acids. J gave up 4 bases and V 2 bases, and 6 bases lay outside the gene matches. CDR1 is KGHSH and CDR2 is LQKENI in the germline V gene. The CDR3 spells CASSPVRGQGYNEQFF. Here the CDR3 DNA reads TGTGCCAGCTCACCAGTCCGGGGACAGGGATACAATGAGCAGTTCTTC.

This chain's CDR3 is CASSSEQTQYF. The CDR3 DNA reads TGTGCCAGCAGCTCCGAGCAGACCCAGTACTTC. The gene calls are TRBV11-2 and TRBJ2-5; D not certain. Germline V CDR1 and CDR2: SGHAT, FQNNGV. This CDR3 spans 11 amino acids. Between the trimmed V and J ends, which lost 4 bases and 6 bases, there was a span of 6 bases.

The rearrangement uses TRBV7-9 and TRBJ1-2; 7 bases fit TRBD1. The junction had 5 bases not matched to a gene; V was cut back by 4 bases and J by 6 bases. The CDR3 is made up of 13 amino acids. The germline V gene encodes CDR1 SEHNR and CDR2 FQNEAQ (reference sequence). CDR3 amino acids: CASSSKDRNGYTF. The CDR3 DNA reads TGTGCCAGCAGCTCTAAGGACAGGAATGGCTACACCTTC.

V gene TRBV7-9 combines with J gene TRBJ1-5, with D possibly being TRBD1 (6 bases). Trimming cost V 1 base and J 5 bases, with 12 bases left between them. Per the germline V gene, CDR1 is SEHNR and CDR2 is FQNEAQ (reference sequence). The CDR3 length is 15 residues. The CDR3, as DNA: TGTGCCAGCAGCTTAGGGACAGCTAAAGATCAGCCCCAGCATTTT. This gives the protein CASSLGTAKDQPQHF. Supplemented by reference TRBV7-9 and TRBJ1-5, the full variable domain reads DTGVSQNPRHKITKRGQNVTFRCDPISEHNRLYWYRQTLGQGPEFLTYFQNEAQLEKSRLLSDRFSAERPKGSFSTLEIQRTEQGDSAMYLCASSLGTAKDQPQHFGDGTRLSIL.

The chain employs TRBV9 and TRBJ1-2; the match to TRBD1 covers 8 bases. Germline V CDR1 and CDR2: SGDLS, YYNGEE. The CDR3 is 16 amino acids. Germline trimming cut 3 bases from V and 6 bases from J; bases unmatched to any gene: 13. The CDR3 here is CASSAVGQGAWDGYTF. DNA of the CDR3: TGTGCCAGCAGCGCCGTGGGCCAGGGGGCATGGGATGGCTACACCTTC.

The chain recombines TRBV5-1 with TRBJ2-2; D may be TRBD1 or TRBD2 (5 bases each). V lost 2 bases and J lost 4, with 12 bases in between. Germline CDR1 reads SGHRS; CDR2 reads YFSETQ. This CDR3 comprises 15 residues. In DNA form, the CDR3 reads TGCGCCAGCAGCTTCCGGGACCAAGTCACCGGGGAGCTGTTTTTT. It codes for CASSFRDQVTGELFF.

The chain has TRBV18 and TRBJ2-1, with 10 bases aligning to TRBD1. V was clipped by 10 bases and J by 3 bases; unmatched bases: 6. Germline V lookup: CDR1 KGHSH, CDR2 LQKENI. CDR3 length equals 14 residues. The CDR3 is CATRGTGDYNEQFF. In DNA form, the CDR3 reads TGTGCCACCCGGGGGACAGGGGACTACAATGAGCAGTTCTTC.

V and J are TRBV4-1 and TRBJ2-3; D gene ambiguous. Trimming left V 4 bases short and J 3 bases short, with 8 bases between. The CDR3 is made up of 13 amino acids. Germline CDR1 MGHRA, CDR2 YSYEKL. As DNA, the CDR3 is TGCGCCAGCAGCCCCGTGGGGACAGATACGCAGTATTTT. Its protein is CASSPVGTDTQYF.

This chain joins TRBV7-9 and TRBJ2-6; 8 nucleotides line up with TRBD1. Germline V CDR1 and CDR2: SEHNR, FQNEAQ (reference sequence). V lost 7 bases to trimming and J lost 0 bases; unmatched junction nucleotides: 8. CDR3 length: 17 amino acids. The CDR3 DNA sequence: TGTGCCAGCACAAACAGGGGGGCCCGCTCTGGGGCCAACGTCCTGACTTTC. It yields the protein CASTNRGARSGANVLTF. Filled out from reference TRBV7-9 and TRBJ2-6, the complete variable domain reads DTGVSQNPRHKITKRGQNVTFRCDPISEHNRLYWYRQTLGQGPEFLTYFQNEAQLEKSRLLSDRFSAERPKGSFSTLEIQRTEQGDSAMYLCASTNRGARSGANVLTFGAGSRLTVL.

This rearrangement joins TRBV7-9 to TRBJ1-4, with 9 bases identical to TRBD1. This CDR3 contains 15 residues. Germline V gene lookup returns CDR1 SEHNR and CDR2 FQNEAQ (reference sequence). With 8 bases clipped from V and 8 bases from J, the junction kept 12 bases outside the gene matches. CDR3 loop: CASAQNRGRPEKLFF. In DNA form, the CDR3 reads TGTGCCAGCGCACAAAACAGGGGGCGGCCAGAAAAACTGTTTTTT.

The V gene is TRBV5-1, the J gene TRBJ2-5; 8 nucleotides align to TRBD2. Germline CDR1 SGHRS, CDR2 YFSETQ. Losses at the gene ends were 4 bases for V and 1 base for J; bases not matched to a gene: 6. The CDR3 extends over 15 amino acids. In DNA form, the CDR3 reads TGCGCCAGCAGCCTGGAACTAGCGGCCCAAGAGACCCAGTACTTC. Translating gives CASSLELAAQETQYF.

This chain connects TRBV10-3 to TRBJ1-2; 7 positions agree with TRBD1. The CDR3 spans 13 residues. With V trimmed by 6 bases and J by 2 bases, 3 bases remained unmatched. CDR1 ENHRY and CDR2 SYGVKD come from the germline V gene. The CDR3, as DNA: TGTGCCATCAGCGAGACAGGGAACTATGGCTACACCTTC. Translation gives CAISETGNYGYTF.

J is TRBJ2-4 and V is TRBV28; the D is unclear. Per germline, CDR1 MDHEN and CDR2 SYDVKM. The CDR3 spans 14 residues. Trimming removed 6 bases at V and 0 bases at J, with 9 bases between. The CDR3 coding sequence is TGTGCCAGCAGACCAATTCTAGCCAAAAACATTCAGTACTTC. Protein: CASRPILAKNIQYF.

This chain uses TRBV10-3 with TRBJ2-6; no definite D call. The germline CDR1 and CDR2 sequences are ENHRY and SYGVKD. V was pared by 7 bases and J by 4 bases, with 14 bases between. The CDR3 consists of 15 residues. The chain's CDR3 is CAINRDPTGANVLTF. CDR3 bases: TGTGCCATCAACCGCGACCCAACCGGGGCCAACGTCCTGACTTTC.

The chain employs TRBV11-2 and TRBJ1-1; D is undetermined. The germline V gene encodes CDR1 SGHAT and CDR2 FQNNGV. The CDR3 runs to 14 residues. Trimming pared 4 bases from V and 5 bases from J, leaving 14 bases between. CDR3 residues: CASSSSWRETEAFF. CDR3 bases: TGTGCCAGCAGCTCTTCCTGGAGGGAGACTGAAGCTTTCTTT. Complete variable domain (other parts from reference TRBV11-2 and TRBJ1-1): EAGVAQSPRYKIIEKRQSVAFWCNPISGHATLYWYQQILGQGPKLLIQFQNNGVVDDSQLPKDRFSAERLKGVDSTLKIQPAKLEDSAVYLCASSSSWRETEAFFGQGTRLTVV.

This sequence joins TRBV11-3 and TRBJ2-2, with D tentatively TRBD1 (6 bases). The CDR3 runs to 13 residues. Germline CDR1 and CDR2: SGHNT and YENEEA. The germline V and J ends were trimmed by 2 bases and 7 bases, with 8 bases remaining between them. The CDR3 sequence: CASSLSDSGELFF. The CDR3 DNA reads as TGTGCCAGCAGCTTATCGGACAGCGGGGAGCTGTTTTTT.

The chain employs TRBV18 and TRBJ1-1; tentatively, D is TRBD1 (6 bases). This CDR3 is 14 amino acids long. Germline V gene sequence: CDR1 KGHSH, CDR2 LQKENI. The germline V and J ends were trimmed by 1 base and 5 bases, with 11 bases remaining between them. The CDR3 nucleotides are TGTGCCAGCTCACCACAGGGGGGTGGGACTGAAGCTTTCTTT. It is translated as CASSPQGGGTEAFF.

This chain connects TRBV11-3 to TRBJ2-1; TRBD1 matches 7 bases. CDR1 and CDR2 from the germline V gene are SGHNT and YENEEA. This CDR3 region has 15 residues. V lost 4 bases, J lost 2 bases, and 5 bases stayed unmatched. CDR3: CASSYAGGPYNEQFF. In nucleotides, the CDR3 is TGTGCCAGCAGCTATGCAGGGGGTCCCTACAATGAGCAGTTCTTC.